These 7 T cell receptor beta chains were all obtained from the same sample, sequenced in a study of T-cell memory formation after mild COVID-19. One entry per CDR3 protein, called by TCRdb with MiXCR from the 5' RACE reads. The top ten clones hold roughly a fifth of a sample with 400,000 to 500,000 distinct CDR3 sequences, roughly 18% of them seen once. The specimen sequenced was PBMCs or a T cell subset sorted from them (not recorded which). Every receptor here comes from a man aged 18 to 29 who had mild COVID-19 (a few samples of this study predate the infection). Cell type and time point are not known.

This clonotype was observed at least ten times. V gene TRBV5-1 combines with J gene TRBJ2-5; D not resolved. The CDR3 runs 13 residues. The V gene's germline CDR1 is SGHRS and CDR2 YFSETQ. The V end lost 5 bases, the J end lost 5 bases, and 13 bases lay between the germline ends. DNA for the CDR3: TGCGCCAGCAGTTTGACCGTTTGGGAGACCCAGTACTTC. It specifies CASSLTVWETQYF.

The rearrangement uses TRBV7-2 and TRBJ2-3, with TRBD2 matching over 9 bases. Germline-derived CDR1 and CDR2 are SGHTA and FQGNSA. The V and J ends lost 0 bases and 4 bases, in that order; junction bases with no gene match: 5. The CDR3 consists of 16 residues. CDR3 in amino acids: CASSLAGGGAPDTQYF. The CDR3 region has the DNA TGTGCCAGCAGCTTAGCTGGCGGGGGGGCTCCAGATACGCAGTATTTT.

The chain links TRBV7-9 to TRBJ2-1; unclear D gene. Trimming cost V 1 base and J 9 bases, with 7 bases left between them. The CDR3 has 12 amino acids. Germline assignment: CDR1 SEHNR and CDR2 FQNEAQ (reference sequence). Here the CDR3 reads CASSLVLVEQFF. In nucleotides, the CDR3 is TGTGCCAGCAGCTTAGTTTTAGTTGAGCAGTTCTTC. Looking up the rest from reference TRBV7-9 and TRBJ2-1 gives the full variable domain: DTGVSQNPRHKITKRGQNVTFRCDPISEHNRLYWYRQTLGQGPEFLTYFQNEAQLEKSRLLSDRFSAERPKGSFSTLEIQRTEQGDSAMYLCASSLVLVEQFFGPGTRLTVL.

The chain is built from TRBV27 and TRBJ2-5, with 8 bases aligning to TRBD2. Germline loops: CDR1 MNHEY, CDR2 SMNVEV (reference sequence). Losses at the gene ends were 4 bases for V and 5 bases for J; bases not matched to a gene: 12. This CDR3 has 16 amino acids. CDR3 residues: CASSSDSGARRETQYF. As DNA, the CDR3 is TGTGCCAGCAGTTCCGATAGCGGGGCTCGGAGGGAGACCCAGTACTTC.

There are a few counts of this clonotype. The gene calls are TRBV9 and TRBJ1-1, with 10 bases that match TRBD1. The trim removed 4 bases at V and 6 bases at J, leaving 6 bases unmatched. CDR1 is SGDLS and CDR2 is YYNGEE in the germline V gene. There are 14 residues in the CDR3. The CDR3 bases are TGTGCCAGCAGCCCACGGGACAGGGGCGCTGAAGCTTTCTTT. The encoded protein is CASSPRDRGAEAFF.

This chain links TRBV7-9 with TRBJ2-5; no definite D call. Germline-derived CDR1 and CDR2 are SEHNR and FQNEAQ (reference sequence). The CDR3 extends over 16 amino acids. Trimming shortened V by 5 bases and J by 4 bases, and 20 bases separated the two germline ends. The CDR3 DNA reads TGTGCCAGCAGCAAAGACTCGAACGGATGGGGAGAGACCCAGTACTTC. Translating it yields CASSKDSNGWGETQYF.

The chain employs TRBV27 and TRBJ2-2; 10 nucleotides agree with TRBD1. This CDR3 comprises 16 residues. V was clipped by 3 bases and J by 7 bases; unmatched bases: 8. From germline, CDR1 is MNHEY and CDR2 SMNVEV (reference sequence). CDR3 bases: TGTGCCAGCAGTTTCGTCAAGACAGGGGGCCTCGGGGAGCTGTTTTTT. This sequence encodes CASSFVKTGGLGELFF.